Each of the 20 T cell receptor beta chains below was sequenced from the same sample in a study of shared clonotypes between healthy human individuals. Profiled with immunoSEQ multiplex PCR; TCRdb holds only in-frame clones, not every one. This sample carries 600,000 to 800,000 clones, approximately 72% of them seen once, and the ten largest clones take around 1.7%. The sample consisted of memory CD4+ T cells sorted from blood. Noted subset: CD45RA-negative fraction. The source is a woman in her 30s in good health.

The CDR3 loop reads CASRPLYRDPGNEQYF. The CDR3 bases are TGCGCCAGCAGACCCTTATACCGGGATCCCGGTAACGAGCAGTACTTC. The V gene is TRBV5-1, the J gene TRBJ2-7, with D tentatively TRBD2 (5 bases). V was pared by 5 bases and J by 5 bases, with 23 bases between. This CDR3 has 16 residues. The germline CDR1 and CDR2 sequences are SGHRS and YFSETQ.

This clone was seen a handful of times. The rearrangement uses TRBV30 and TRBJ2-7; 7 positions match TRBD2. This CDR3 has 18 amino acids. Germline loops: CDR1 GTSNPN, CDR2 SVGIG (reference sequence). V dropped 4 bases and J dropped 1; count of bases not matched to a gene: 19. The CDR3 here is CAWTLSPGRGERSYEQYF. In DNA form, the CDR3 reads TGTGCCTGGACCCTCTCCCCGGGACGGGGGGAGAGGTCCTACGAGCAGTACTTC.

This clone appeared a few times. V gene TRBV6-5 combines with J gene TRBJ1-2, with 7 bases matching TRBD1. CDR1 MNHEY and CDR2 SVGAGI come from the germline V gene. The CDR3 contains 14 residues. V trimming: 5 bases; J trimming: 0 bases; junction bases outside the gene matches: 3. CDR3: CASSRGTANYGYTF. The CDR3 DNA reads TGTGCCAGCAGTCGAGGGACAGCTAACTATGGCTACACCTTC.

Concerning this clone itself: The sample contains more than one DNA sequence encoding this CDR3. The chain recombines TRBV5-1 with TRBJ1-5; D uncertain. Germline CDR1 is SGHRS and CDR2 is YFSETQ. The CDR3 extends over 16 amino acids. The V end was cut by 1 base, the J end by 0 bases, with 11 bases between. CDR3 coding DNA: TGCGCCAGCAGCTTGAGTGGCAGTTATAGCAATCAGCCCCAGCATTTT. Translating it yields CASSLSGSYSNQPQHF.

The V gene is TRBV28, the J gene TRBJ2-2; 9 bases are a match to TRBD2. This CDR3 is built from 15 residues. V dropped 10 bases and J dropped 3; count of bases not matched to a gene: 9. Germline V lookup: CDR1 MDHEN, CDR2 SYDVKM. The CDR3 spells CATLAGPRDTGELFF. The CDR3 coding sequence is TGTGCCACACTAGCGGGCCCCCGTGACACCGGGGAGCTGTTTTTT.

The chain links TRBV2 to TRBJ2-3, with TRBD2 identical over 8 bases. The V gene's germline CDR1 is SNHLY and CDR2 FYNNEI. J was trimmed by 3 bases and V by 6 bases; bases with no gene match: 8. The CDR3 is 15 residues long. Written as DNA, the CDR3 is TGTGCCAGCAGACCGACTAGCGTGGGGACAGATACGCAGTATTTT. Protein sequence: CASRPTSVGTDTQYF.

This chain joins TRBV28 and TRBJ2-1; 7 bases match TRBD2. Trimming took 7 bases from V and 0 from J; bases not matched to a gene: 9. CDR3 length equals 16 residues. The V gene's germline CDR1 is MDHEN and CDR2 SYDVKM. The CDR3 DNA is TGTGCCAGCATTGCGGGAGCACCGAGCTCCTACAATGAGCAGTTCTTC. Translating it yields CASIAGAPSSYNEQFF. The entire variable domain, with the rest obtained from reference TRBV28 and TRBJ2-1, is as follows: DVKVTQSSRYLVKRTGEKVFLECVQDMDHENMFWYRQDPGLGLRLIYFSYDVKMKEKGDIPEGYSVSREKKERFSLILESASTNQTSMYLCASIAGAPSSYNEQFFGPGTRLTVL.

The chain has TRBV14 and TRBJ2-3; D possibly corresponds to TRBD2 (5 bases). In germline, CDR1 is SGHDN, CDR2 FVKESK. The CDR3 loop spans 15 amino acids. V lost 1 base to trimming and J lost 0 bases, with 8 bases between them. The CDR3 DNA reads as TGTGCCAGCAGCCAAGCACGCGGGAGCACAGATACGCAGTATTTT. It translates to CASSQARGSTDTQYF.

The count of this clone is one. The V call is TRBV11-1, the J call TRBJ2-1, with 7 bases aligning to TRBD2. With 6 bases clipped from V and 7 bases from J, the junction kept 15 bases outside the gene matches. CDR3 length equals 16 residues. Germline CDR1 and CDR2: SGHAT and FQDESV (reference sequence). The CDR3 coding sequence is TGTGCCAGCAGAAATACCTGGGAGGGAGAGCGGAATGAGCAGTTCTTC. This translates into CASRNTWEGERNEQFF.

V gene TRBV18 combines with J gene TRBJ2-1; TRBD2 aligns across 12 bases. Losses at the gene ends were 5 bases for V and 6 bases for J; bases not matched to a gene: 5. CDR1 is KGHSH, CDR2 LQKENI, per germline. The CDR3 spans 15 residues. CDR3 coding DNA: TGTGCCAGCTCAACTCGGACTAGCGGGACCAATGAGCAGTTCTTC. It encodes CASSTRTSGTNEQFF.

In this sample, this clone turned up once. In DNA form, the CDR3 reads TGTGCCAGCAGCTTAGGACAGACAGGCGACTGGAGCACAGATACGCAGTATTTT. The encoded protein is CASSLGQTGDWSTDTQYF. The chain carries TRBV13 and TRBJ2-3, with D possibly being TRBD1 (6 bases). V was pared by 0 bases and J by 0 bases, with 16 bases between. CDR3 length equals 18 residues. Per germline, CDR1 PRHDT and CDR2 FYEKMQ (reference sequence).

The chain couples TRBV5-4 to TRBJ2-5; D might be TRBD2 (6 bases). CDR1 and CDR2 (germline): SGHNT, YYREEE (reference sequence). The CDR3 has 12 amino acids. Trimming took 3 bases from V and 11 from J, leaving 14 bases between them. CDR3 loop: CASSWGVEEQYF. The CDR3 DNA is TGTGCCAGCAGCTGGGGGGTCGAGGAGCAGTACTTC.

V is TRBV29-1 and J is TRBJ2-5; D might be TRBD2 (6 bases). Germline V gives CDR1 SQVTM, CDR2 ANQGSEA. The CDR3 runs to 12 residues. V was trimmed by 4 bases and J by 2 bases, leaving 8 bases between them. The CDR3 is CSVAGVQETQYF. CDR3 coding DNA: TGCAGCGTTGCGGGAGTACAAGAGACCCAGTACTTC.

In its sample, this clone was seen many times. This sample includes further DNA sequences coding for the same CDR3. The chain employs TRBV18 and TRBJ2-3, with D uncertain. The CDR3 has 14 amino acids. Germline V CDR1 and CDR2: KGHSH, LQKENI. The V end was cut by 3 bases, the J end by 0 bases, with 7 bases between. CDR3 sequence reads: CASSPTLSTDTQYF. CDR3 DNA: TGTGCCAGCTCACCGACACTGAGCACAGATACGCAGTATTTT. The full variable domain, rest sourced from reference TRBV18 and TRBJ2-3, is NAGVMQNPRHLVRRRGQEARLRCSPMKGHSHVYWYRQLPEEGLKFMVYLQKENIIDESGMPKERFSAEFPKEGPSILRIQQVVRGDSAAYFCASSPTLSTDTQYFGPGTRLTVL.

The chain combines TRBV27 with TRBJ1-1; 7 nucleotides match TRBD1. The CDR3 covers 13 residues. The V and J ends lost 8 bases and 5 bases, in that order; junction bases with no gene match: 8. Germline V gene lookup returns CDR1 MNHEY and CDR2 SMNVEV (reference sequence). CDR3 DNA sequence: TGTGCCAGCCAACTTACGACAGGGACTGAAGCTTTCTTT. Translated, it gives CASQLTTGTEAFF.

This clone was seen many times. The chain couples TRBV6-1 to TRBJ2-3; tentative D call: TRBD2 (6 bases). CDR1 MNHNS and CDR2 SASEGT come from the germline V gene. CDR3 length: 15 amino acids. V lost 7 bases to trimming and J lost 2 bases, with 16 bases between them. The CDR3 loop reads CASIRLARTTDTQYF. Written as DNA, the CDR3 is TGTGCCAGCATTCGGCTAGCGAGAACCACAGATACGCAGTATTTT.

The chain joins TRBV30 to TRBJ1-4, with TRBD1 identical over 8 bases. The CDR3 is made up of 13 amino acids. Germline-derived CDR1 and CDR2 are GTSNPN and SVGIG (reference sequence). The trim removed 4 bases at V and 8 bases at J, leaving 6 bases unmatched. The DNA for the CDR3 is TGTGCCTGGAAGACCAGGGGGCGAGAAAAACTGTTTTTT. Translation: CAWKTRGREKLFF. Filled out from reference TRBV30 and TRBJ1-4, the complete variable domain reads SQTIHQWPATLVQPVGSPLSLECTVEGTSNPNLYWYRQAAGRGLQLLFYSVGIGQISSEVPQNLSASRPQDRQFILSSKKLLLSDSGFYLCAWKTRGREKLFFGSGTQLSVL.

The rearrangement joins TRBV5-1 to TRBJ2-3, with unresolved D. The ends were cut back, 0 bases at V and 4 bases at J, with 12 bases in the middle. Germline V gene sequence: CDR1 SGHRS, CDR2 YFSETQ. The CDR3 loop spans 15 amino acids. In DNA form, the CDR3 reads TGCGCCAGCAGCTTGGGGAGCGCCATGGCAGATACGCAGTATTTT. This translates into CASSLGSAMADTQYF.

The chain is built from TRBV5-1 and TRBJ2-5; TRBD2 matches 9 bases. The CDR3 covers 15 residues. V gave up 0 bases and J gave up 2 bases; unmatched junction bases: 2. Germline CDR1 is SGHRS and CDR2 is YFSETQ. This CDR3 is CASSLGTSDQETQYF. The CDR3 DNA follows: TGCGCCAGCAGCTTGGGGACTAGCGATCAAGAGACCCAGTACTTC.

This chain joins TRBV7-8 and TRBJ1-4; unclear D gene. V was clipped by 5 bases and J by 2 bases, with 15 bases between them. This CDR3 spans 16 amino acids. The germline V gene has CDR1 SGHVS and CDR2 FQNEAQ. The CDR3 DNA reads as TGTGCCAGCAGCCCTCGAGGGCGGGGTACTAATGAAAAACTGTTTTTT. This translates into CASSPRGRGTNEKLFF.